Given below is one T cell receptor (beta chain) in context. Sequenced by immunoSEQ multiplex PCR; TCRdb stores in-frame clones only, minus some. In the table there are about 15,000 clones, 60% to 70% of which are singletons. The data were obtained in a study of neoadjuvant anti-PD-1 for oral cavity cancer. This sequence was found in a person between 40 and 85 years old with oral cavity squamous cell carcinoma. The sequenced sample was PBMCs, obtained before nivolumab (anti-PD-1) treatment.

The CDR3 DNA reads as TGTGCCAGCAGACCCGGGTCCCGTTCGTATACGCAGTATTTT. This codes for CASRPGSRSYTQYF. The chain uses TRBV6-1 and TRBJ2-3; D gene unclear. Germline-derived CDR1 and CDR2 are MNHNS and SASEGT. The germline V and J ends were trimmed by 6 bases and 7 bases, with 17 bases remaining between them. The CDR3 has 14 amino acids.